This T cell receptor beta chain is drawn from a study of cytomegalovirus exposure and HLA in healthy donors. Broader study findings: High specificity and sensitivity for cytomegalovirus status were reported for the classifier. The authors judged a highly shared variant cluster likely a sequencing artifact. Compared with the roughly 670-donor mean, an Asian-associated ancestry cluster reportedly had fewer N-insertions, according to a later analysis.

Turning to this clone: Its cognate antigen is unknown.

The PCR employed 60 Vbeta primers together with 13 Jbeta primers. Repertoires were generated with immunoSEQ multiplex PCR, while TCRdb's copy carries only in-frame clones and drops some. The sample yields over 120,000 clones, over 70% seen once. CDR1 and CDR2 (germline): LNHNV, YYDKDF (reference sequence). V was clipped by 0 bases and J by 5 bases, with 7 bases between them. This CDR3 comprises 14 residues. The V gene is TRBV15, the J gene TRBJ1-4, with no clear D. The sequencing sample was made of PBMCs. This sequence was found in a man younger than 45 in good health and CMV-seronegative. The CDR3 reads CATSREQFNEKLFF. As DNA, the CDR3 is TGTGCCACCAGCAGAGAACAGTTCAATGAAAAACTGTTTTTT. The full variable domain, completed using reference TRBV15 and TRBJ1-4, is DAMVIQNPRYQVTQFGKPVTLSCSQTLNHNVMYWYQQKSSQAPKLLFHYYDKDFNNEADTPDNFQSRRPNTSFCFLDIRSPGLGDTAMYLCATSREQFNEKLFFGSGTQLSVL.